The next 21 T cell receptor beta chains were all read from a single sample in a study of blood T cell repertoires in COVID-19 (dated by TCRdb to about 2020). Receptors were amplified or captured by the immunoSEQ multiplex PCR assay. As stored in TCRdb, this immuneACCESS dataset retains in-frame rearrangements with V and J assigned. A fraction of the clones does not appear; measured against another copy, unresolved V genes explain less than half of the discrepancy, and the remainder lacks a known reason. The sample table holds about 98,000 clones, of which approximately 86% were seen once. Of the sample, about 11% falls within the top ten clones. The sequenced sample was peripheral blood. The receptors derive from a man aged 65 to 79 with active or convalescent COVID-19.

This clone has a handful of counts. V gene TRBV2 combines with J gene TRBJ1-1, with D perhaps TRBD1 (5 bases). The germline V gene has CDR1 SNHLY and CDR2 FYNNEI. This CDR3 has 14 amino acids. V shed 6 bases and J shed 1 base, with 12 bases lying between them. CDR3 DNA sequence: TGTGCCAGCAGGGCTGATGGGGCGAACACTGAAGCTTTCTTT. Translation: CASRADGANTEAFF.

This clone turned up a few times. The chain carries TRBV6-2 or TRBV6-3 and TRBJ1-1, with D possibly being TRBD1 (6 bases). Trimming removed 0 bases from V and 8 bases from J, with 13 bases in between. The CDR3 has 14 amino acids. CDR1 is MNHEY and CDR2 is SVGEGT in the germline V gene. CDR3: CASSYSSTGLEAFF. CDR3 in DNA: TGTGCCAGCAGTTACTCATCCACAGGGTTGGAAGCTTTCTTT.

The chain links TRBV5-1 to TRBJ2-7; 9 positions agree with TRBD2. CDR1 and CDR2 (germline): SGHRS, YFSETQ. The V and J ends lost 4 bases and 3 bases, in that order; junction bases with no gene match: 8. The CDR3 has 15 residues. CDR3 region: CASSAGGGAVYEQYF. The CDR3 DNA sequence: TGCGCCAGCAGCGCGGGGGGGGGCGCAGTCTACGAGCAGTACTTC. The variable domain in full, with the rest retrieved from reference TRBV5-1 and TRBJ2-7, is KAGVTQTPRYLIKTRGQQVTLSCSPISGHRSVSWYQQTPGQGLQFLFEYFSETQRNKGNFPGRFSGRQFSNSRSEMNVSTLELGDSALYLCASSAGGGAVYEQYFGPGTRLTVT.

The chain is built from TRBV4-2 and TRBJ2-7; 9 bases map to TRBD1. The CDR3 totals 14 residues. Losses at the gene ends were 6 bases for V and 2 bases for J; bases not matched to a gene: 5. Germline CDR1 LGHNA, CDR2 YNFKEQ. CDR3 region: CASRPGQGAYEQYF. Here the CDR3 DNA reads TGTGCCAGCAGACCGGGACAGGGAGCCTACGAGCAGTACTTC.

The genes are TRBV5-1 and TRBJ2-7; 7 bases align to TRBD1. With V trimmed by 0 bases and J by 3 bases, 3 bases remained unmatched. The CDR3 is 14 amino acids. CDR1 is SGHRS and CDR2 is YFSETQ in the germline V gene. The CDR3 nucleotides are TGCGCCAGCAGCTTGGAGGGACAGCTCTACGAGCAGTACTTC. This encodes CASSLEGQLYEQYF. The variable domain in full, completed from reference TRBV5-1 and TRBJ2-7, reads KAGVTQTPRYLIKTRGQQVTLSCSPISGHRSVSWYQQTPGQGLQFLFEYFSETQRNKGNFPGRFSGRQFSNSRSEMNVSTLELGDSALYLCASSLEGQLYEQYFGPGTRLTVT.

The genes are TRBV6-5 and TRBJ2-1; 13 nucleotides align to TRBD2. V dropped 7 bases and J dropped 2; count of bases not matched to a gene: 2. From germline, CDR1 is MNHEY and CDR2 SVGAGI. The CDR3 totals 15 residues. CDR3 sequence reads: CASKTSGGAYNEQFF. In nucleotides, the CDR3 is TGTGCCAGCAAAACTAGCGGGGGGGCCTACAATGAGCAGTTCTTC.

V and J are TRBV15 and TRBJ1-1, with 8 bases matching TRBD1. The CDR3 consists of 14 residues. With 1 base clipped from V and 12 bases from J, the junction kept 10 bases outside the gene matches. CDR1 and CDR2 from the germline V gene are LNHNV and YYDKDF (reference sequence). The DNA of the CDR3 is TGTGCCACCAGCAGAGGACCCTCGACAGGGGAACCTTTCTTT. It codes for CATSRGPSTGEPFF.

The chain has TRBV11-2 and TRBJ1-4, with unresolved D. CDR1 and CDR2 (germline): SGHAT, FQNNGV. This CDR3 is built from 12 residues. The ends were cut back, 3 bases at V and 7 bases at J, with 6 bases in the middle. CDR3 coding DNA: TGTGCCAGCAGCTTGATGAGTGAAAAACTGTTTTTT. Its protein is CASSLMSEKLFF.

This clone was found a few times. The chain joins TRBV7-9 to TRBJ1-5, with TRBD1 matching over 8 bases. V trimming: 5 bases; J trimming: 2 bases; junction bases outside the gene matches: 2. The CDR3 covers 14 residues. Germline CDR1 and CDR2: SEHNR and FQNEAQ (reference sequence). The CDR3 DNA reads TGTGCCAGCAGCCAGGACAGGGGCAATCAGCCCCAGCATTTT. This gives the protein CASSQDRGNQPQHF.

The rearrangement links TRBV7-9 to TRBJ2-3, with no clear D. The CDR3 has 15 residues. V was clipped by 2 bases and J by 2 bases, with 11 bases between them. Germline CDR1 and CDR2: SEHNR and FQNEAQ (reference sequence). In DNA form, the CDR3 reads TGTGCCAGCAGCTTAATCAACAGCCACACAGATACGCAGTATTTT. This translates into CASSLINSHTDTQYF.

This chain joins TRBV3-1 (or the pseudogene TRBV3-2) and TRBJ2-7; D is perhaps TRBD2 (7 bases). From germline, CDR1 is LGHDT and CDR2 YNNKEL (reference sequence). This CDR3 is built from 16 residues. V lost 4 bases to trimming and J lost 2 bases, with 18 bases between them. The CDR3 nucleotides are TGTGCCAGCAGCCCCCGTCTGGGGGCGGGGGCCTACGAGCAGTACTTC. Its protein is CASSPRLGAGAYEQYF.

The V call is TRBV6-4, the J call TRBJ2-3; 11 positions match TRBD2. Germline V lookup: CDR1 MRHNA, CDR2 SNTAGT. The J segment lost 8 bases and the V segment lost 0 bases, leaving 4 bases of the junction unmatched. The length of the CDR3 is 15 residues. The CDR3 is CASSDSGTSGGTQYF. DNA of the CDR3: TGTGCCAGCAGTGACTCAGGGACTAGCGGCGGTACGCAGTATTTT.

The J gene is TRBJ1-3, the V gene TRBV7-9; D possibly corresponds to TRBD1 (5 bases). This CDR3 contains 16 residues. From germline, CDR1 is SEHNR and CDR2 FQNEAQ (reference sequence). V gave up 4 bases and J gave up 2 bases, with 15 bases separating them. The CDR3 DNA reads TGTGCCAGCAGCTCTAAGGGAGGGACGACTGGAAACACCATATATTTT. Its protein is CASSSKGGTTGNTIYF.

The chain has TRBV6-5 and TRBJ2-7; the match to TRBD2 covers 9 bases. The CDR3 is 16 amino acids. V gave up 0 bases and J gave up 7 bases; unmatched junction bases: 10. Germline CDR1 reads MNHEY; CDR2 reads SVGAGI. The CDR3 nucleotides are TGTGCCAGCAGTTACTCCAGCGGGGGGATCCTCGGGGAGCAGTACTTC. Amino acids: CASSYSSGGILGEQYF.

The chain carries TRBV6-6 and TRBJ1-5; D unresolved. The CDR3 sequence is 15 residues long. V was cut by 5 bases and J by 0 bases, with 11 bases left in between. Germline V gene data show CDR1 as MNHNY and CDR2 as SVGAGI (reference sequence). The CDR3: CASSGLGNSNQPQHF. The DNA for the CDR3 is TGTGCCAGCAGTGGGCTCGGGAATAGCAATCAGCCCCAGCATTTT.

This chain connects TRBV30 to TRBJ2-3, with TRBD2 as a possible D gene (5 bases). Trimming removed 0 bases at V and 5 bases at J, with 12 bases between. CDR1 and CDR2 from the germline V gene are GTSNPN and SVGIG (reference sequence). This CDR3 contains 14 residues. The CDR3 DNA reads as TGTGCCTGGAGTGTAAGAGGGTTCGGAGATACGCAGTATTTT. Its protein product is CAWSVRGFGDTQYF.

CDR3 region: CARSPRTSGGAKTQYF. CDR3 nucleotides: TGTGCCAGAAGCCCACGGACTAGCGGGGGGGCAAAGACCCAGTACTTC. The J gene is TRBJ2-5, the V gene TRBV7-5; the tabulated D call, TRBD2, remains unverified against the DNA. TRBV7-5 is a pseudogene segment. CDR3 size: 16 residues.

This clone was seen a single time. This sequence joins TRBV7-2 and TRBJ2-5, with D perhaps TRBD2 (6 bases). From germline, CDR1 is SGHTA and CDR2 FQGNSA. This CDR3 region has 15 residues. V dropped 1 base and J dropped 6 bases, with 15 bases sitting between them. This CDR3 reads CASSLGGRSMKTQYF. CDR3 DNA: TGTGCCAGCAGCTTAGGGGGGAGGTCTATGAAGACCCAGTACTTC.

The chain couples TRBV6-5 to TRBJ2-7; D is possibly TRBD2 (5 bases). The germline V gene encodes CDR1 MNHEY and CDR2 SVGAGI. Between the trimmed V and J ends, which lost 6 bases and 1 base, there was a span of 10 bases. The CDR3 sequence is 13 residues long. The CDR3 sequence: CASRGDTSYEQYF. The CDR3 nucleotides are TGTGCCAGCAGGGGAGATACATCCTACGAGCAGTACTTC.

This chain connects TRBV30 to TRBJ2-3, with TRBD1 matching 11 bases. CDR1 is GTSNPN, CDR2 SVGIG, per germline (reference sequence). This CDR3 has 13 residues. Germline trimming cut 7 bases from V and 3 bases from J; bases unmatched to any gene: 3. The CDR3 spells CASDRGRTDTQYF. CDR3 bases: TGTGCCTCGGACAGGGGGCGGACAGATACGCAGTATTTT. Full variable domain (rest looked up from reference TRBV30 and TRBJ2-3): SQTIHQWPATLVQPVGSPLSLECTVEGTSNPNLYWYRQAAGRGLQLLFYSVGIGQISSEVPQNLSASRPQDRQFILSSKKLLLSDSGFYLCASDRGRTDTQYFGPGTRLTVL.

This chain joins TRBV6-6 and TRBJ2-2; 9 nucleotides line up with TRBD2. This CDR3 has 14 amino acids. J lost 3 bases, V lost 8 bases, and 4 bases had no gene match. The germline gives CDR1 MNHNY, CDR2 SVGAGI (reference sequence). The CDR3 loop is CASRAGGDTGELFF. The DNA of the CDR3 is TGTGCCAGCCGGGCGGGGGGGGACACCGGGGAGCTGTTTTTT.